This T cell receptor (beta chain) was profiled in a study of T cells in Graves' hyperthyroidism and ophthalmopathy. About this clonotype itself: The antigen remains undetermined. A much larger clone differs by one base, so this may be a read error.

Overall study results and limits: Most thyroid clonotypes expanded above 0.001 appeared in blood too. The model anticipated ophthalmopathy a median around six months pre-onset.

Per the germline V gene, CDR1 is MNHEY and CDR2 is SVGEGT. The CDR3 covers 11 residues. The germline V and J ends were trimmed by 5 bases and 6 bases, with 7 bases remaining between them. RNA transcripts served as the template for amplifying TCR beta CDR3 regions. A set of HTBI primers served as the primers for a first-round RT-PCR of the TCR CDR3. Each CDR3 protein gets one entry after TCRdb re-called the multiplex PCR reads with MiXCR. This sample yields about half a million distinct CDR3 sequences, of which less than 25% are seen a single time; about 25% belongs to the top ten. This TCR was recovered from a man aged 18-30 years with Graves' hyperthyroidism. V and J are TRBV6-2 or TRBV6-3 and TRBJ1-1, with D uncertain. The sequenced sample consisted of blood. The CDR3 DNA sequence: TGTGCCAGCAGTGAGGAGGCTGAAGCTTTCTTT. Residues: CASSEEAEAFF.